Listed below are T cell receptor beta chains from one sample, sequenced in a study of T cells in localized non-small cell lung cancer. Here immunoSEQ multiplex PCR was the method, and the copy in TCRdb shows in-frame clones only, minus some. The sample has around 36,000 clones, around 81% seen once. The starting material was peripheral blood mononuclear cells, obtained before any cancer treatment. The receptors come from a male donor older than 55 with stage II lung adenocarcinoma. CDR3s include the opening cysteine and the closing phenylalanine or tryptophan. A D gene is named only where the DNA matches it firmly. Some rows mark clone size as missing; the rest say once, few, many or name a class of expanded clone.

v_call	clone_size	d_call	j_call	cdr3_aa	cdr3_nt
TRBV5-6	-	-	TRBJ2-3	CASSWLTSTVTDTQYF	TGTGCCAGCAGCTGGTTAACTAGCACAGTAACAGATACGCAGTATTTT
TRBV6-6	-	TRBD2	TRBJ2-1	CASSYTGPGGNEQFF	TGTGCCAGCAGTTACACCGGCCCCGGGGGGAATGAGCAGTTCTTC
TRBV27	-	-	TRBJ2-1	CASSFSYNEQFF	TGTGCCAGCAGTTTTTCCTACAATGAGCAGTTCTTC
TRBV4-2	-	-	TRBJ2-4	CASSQDGAENIQYF	TGTGCCAGCAGCCAAGATGGGGCGGAAAACATTCAGTACTTC
TRBV5-6	-	TRBD1	TRBJ2-4	CASSLGQGARDIQYF	TGTGCCAGCAGCTTGGGGCAGGGGGCGCGAGACATTCAGTACTTC
TRBV27	-	-	TRBJ2-3	CASSLLRLTDTQYF	TGTGCCAGCAGTTTATTGCGCCTCACAGATACGCAGTATTTT
TRBV2	-	TRBD1	TRBJ1-2	CASKGGAGYGYTF	TGTGCCAGTAAAGGGGGCGCGGGCTATGGCTACACCTTC
TRBV7-2	-	-	TRBJ2-6	CAERPGANVLTF	TGTGCCGAGAGGCCCGGGGCCAACGTCCTGACTTTC
TRBV5-1	-	-	TRBJ2-1	CASSLDPGNYNEQFF	TGCGCCAGCAGCTTGGATCCGGGAAACTACAATGAGCAGTTCTTC
TRBV6-5	-	TRBD1	TRBJ1-1	CASTTGTGVPEAFF	TGTGCCAGCACCACTGGGACAGGGGTGCCTGAAGCTTTCTTT
TRBV28	-	TRBD1	TRBJ1-5	CASSFGNRGLSNQPQHF	TGTGCCAGCAGTTTCGGTAACAGGGGCTTGAGCAATCAGCCCCAGCATTTT
TRBV6-1	-	-	TRBJ2-7	CASGDSYEQYF	TGTGCCAGCGGTGACTCCTACGAGCAGTACTTC
TRBV6-5	-	-	TRBJ2-7	CASTPWGRDNEQYF	TGTGCCAGCACCCCCTGGGGCAGGGATAACGAGCAGTACTTC
TRBV2	medium-sized	-	TRBJ1-5	CASSDRISNQPQHF	TGTGCCAGCAGTGACAGAATTAGCAATCAGCCCCAGCATTTT
TRBV18	-	-	TRBJ2-5	CASSPPRGAPETQYF	TGTGCCAGCTCACCCCCACGGGGGGCCCCAGAGACCCAGTACTTC
TRBV10-3	-	-	TRBJ1-2	CAISEGDEGYGYTF	TGTGCCATCAGTGAAGGAGATGAAGGCTATGGCTACACCTTC